What follows describes a single TCR beta chain. The antigen remains undetermined. The CDR3 covers 17 residues. Germline V CDR1 and CDR2: SNHLY, FYNNEI. Trimming at V came to 5 bases and at J to 6 bases, leaving 17 bases not matched to a gene. Pooled samples include second doses given at about 4 or 12 weeks. This sample stems from a study of T cell responses to AZD1222 COVID-19 vaccine. General study results and limits: Donors in the cohort were predominantly white British and more often female, and clonal diversity was possibly underestimated. Spike-specific TCR depth and breadth grew after two AZD1222 doses. Repertoire sampling happened only post peak T cell response.

TCRdb's copy holds only in-frame clones and misses some; the assay was immunoSEQ multiplex PCR. The table lists under 150,000 clones, 85% to 95% of them singletons. Sequenced here: peripheral blood, sampled 28 days after the second AZD1222 dose. This clonotype originated in an adult who received the AZD1222 COVID-19 vaccine. V usage is TRBV2 and J usage is TRBJ1-2; 8 positions match TRBD1. The DNA of the CDR3 is TGTGCCAGCAGTTTCTCTACAGGGGGGATTGGGGCGGATGGCTACACCTTC. It is translated as CASSFSTGGIGADGYTF. Together with reference TRBV2 and TRBJ1-2, the CDR3 gives the full variable domain: EPEVTQTPSHQVTQMGQEVILRCVPISNHLYFYWYRQILGQKVEFLVSFYNNEISEKSEIFDDQFSVERPDGSNFTLKIRSTKLEDSAMYFCASSFSTGGIGADGYTFGSGTRLTVV.